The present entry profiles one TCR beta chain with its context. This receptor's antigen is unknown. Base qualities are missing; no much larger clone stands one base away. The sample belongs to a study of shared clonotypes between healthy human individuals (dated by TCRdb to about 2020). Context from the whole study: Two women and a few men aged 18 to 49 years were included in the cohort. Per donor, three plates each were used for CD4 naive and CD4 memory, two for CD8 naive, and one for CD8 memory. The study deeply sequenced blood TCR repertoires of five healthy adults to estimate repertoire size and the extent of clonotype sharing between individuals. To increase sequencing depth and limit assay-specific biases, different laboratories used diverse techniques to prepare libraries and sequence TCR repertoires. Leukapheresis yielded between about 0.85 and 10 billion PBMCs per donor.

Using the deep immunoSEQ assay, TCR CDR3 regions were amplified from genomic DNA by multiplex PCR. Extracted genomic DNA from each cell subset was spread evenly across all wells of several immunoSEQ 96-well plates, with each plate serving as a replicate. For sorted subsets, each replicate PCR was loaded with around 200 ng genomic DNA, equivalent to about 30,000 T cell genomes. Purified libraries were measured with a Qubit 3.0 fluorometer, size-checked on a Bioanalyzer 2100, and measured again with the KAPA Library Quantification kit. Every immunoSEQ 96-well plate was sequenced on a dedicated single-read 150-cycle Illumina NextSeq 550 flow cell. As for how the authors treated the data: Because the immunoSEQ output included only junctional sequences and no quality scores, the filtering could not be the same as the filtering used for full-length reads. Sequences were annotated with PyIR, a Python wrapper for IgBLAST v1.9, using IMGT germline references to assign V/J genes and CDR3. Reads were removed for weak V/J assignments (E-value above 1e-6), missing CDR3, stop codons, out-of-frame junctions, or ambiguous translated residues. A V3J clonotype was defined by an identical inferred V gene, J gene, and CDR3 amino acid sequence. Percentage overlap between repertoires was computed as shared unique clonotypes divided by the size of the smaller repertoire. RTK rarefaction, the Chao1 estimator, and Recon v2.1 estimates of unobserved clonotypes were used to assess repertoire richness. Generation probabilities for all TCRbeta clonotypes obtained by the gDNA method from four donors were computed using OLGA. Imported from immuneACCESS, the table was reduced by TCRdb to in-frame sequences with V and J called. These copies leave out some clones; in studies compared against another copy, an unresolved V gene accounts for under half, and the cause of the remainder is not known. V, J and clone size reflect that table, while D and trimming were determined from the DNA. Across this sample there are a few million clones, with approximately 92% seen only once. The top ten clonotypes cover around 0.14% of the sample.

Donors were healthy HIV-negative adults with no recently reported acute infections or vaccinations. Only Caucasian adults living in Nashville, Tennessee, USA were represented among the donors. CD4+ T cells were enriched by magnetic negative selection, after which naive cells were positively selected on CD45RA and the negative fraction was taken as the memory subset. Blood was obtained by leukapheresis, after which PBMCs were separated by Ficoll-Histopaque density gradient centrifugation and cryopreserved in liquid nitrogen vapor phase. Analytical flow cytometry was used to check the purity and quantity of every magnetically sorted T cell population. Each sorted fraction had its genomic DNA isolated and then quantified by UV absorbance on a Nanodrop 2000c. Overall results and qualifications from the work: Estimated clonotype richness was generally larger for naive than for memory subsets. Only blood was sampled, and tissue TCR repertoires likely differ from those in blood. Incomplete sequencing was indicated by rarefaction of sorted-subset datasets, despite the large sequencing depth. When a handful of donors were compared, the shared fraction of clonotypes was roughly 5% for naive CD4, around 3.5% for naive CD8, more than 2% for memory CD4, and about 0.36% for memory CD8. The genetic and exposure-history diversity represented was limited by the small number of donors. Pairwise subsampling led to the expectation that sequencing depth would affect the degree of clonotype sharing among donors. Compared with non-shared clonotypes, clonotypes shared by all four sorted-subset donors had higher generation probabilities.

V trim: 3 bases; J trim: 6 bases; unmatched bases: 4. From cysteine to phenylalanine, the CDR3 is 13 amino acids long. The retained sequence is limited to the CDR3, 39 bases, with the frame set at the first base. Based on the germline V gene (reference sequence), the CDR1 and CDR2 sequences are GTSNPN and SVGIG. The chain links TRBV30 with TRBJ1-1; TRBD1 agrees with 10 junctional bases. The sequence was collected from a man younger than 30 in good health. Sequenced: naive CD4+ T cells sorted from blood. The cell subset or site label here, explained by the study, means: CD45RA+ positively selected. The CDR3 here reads CAWSDRGLAEAFF. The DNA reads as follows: TGTGCCTGGAGCGACAGGGGGCTCGCTGAAGCTTTCTTT.